These T cell receptor beta chains were read from a single sample in a study of blood T cell repertoires in COVID-19. Clones were sequenced by immunoSEQ multiplex PCR, and TCRdb holds only the in-frame ones, with some missing. Here the sample spans about 68,000 clones, over 65% being singletons. The material sequenced was peripheral blood. These receptors came from a human donor in a cohort sampled during active COVID-19. Both conserved end residues are trimmed from each CDR3. A D gene is named only where the DNA matches it firmly.

TRBV10-3 | TRBD1 | AIANGQGAKGNTEAF
TRBV5-1 | TRBD2 | ASSLGLAGAGELF
TRBV28 | TRBD1 | ASSFKQGFHEKLF
TRBV19 | TRBD1 | ASRTTQGPNEKLF
TRBV5-6 | - | ASSRTDLNEKLF
TRBV24-1 | TRBD1 | ATSDSVPGQGSTDTQY
TRBV5-1 | TRBD1 | ASSRRGTDYGYT
TRBV5-5 | TRBD2 | ASSASGGPSYEQY
TRBV29-1 | TRBD1 | SVIGTGVVGAGEQY
TRBV2 | - | ASAARRLADYEQY
TRBV14 | TRBD1 | ASSQNTGGGGYT
TRBV5-4 | TRBD1 | ASSLGQGGPDEQF
TRBV30 | - | AWSVRPDSPLH
TRBV29-1 | - | SVEDRRQSTGELF
TRBV4-3 | - | ASSAQRTDTQY
TRBV28 | - | ASSPWDSTGDNEQF
TRBV24-1 | TRBD1 | ATSDLQGFY
TRBV3-1/TRBV3-2 | TRBD1 | ASSASRTGANYGYT
TRBV7-9 | TRBD2 | ASSLGGSGSPYEQY
TRBV6-1 | - | ASSEIRGAVGYT
TRBV7-9 | - | ASSLTWSDGETQY
TRBV5-1 | - | ASSFTGKSGGELF
TRBV6-1 | TRBD1 | ASSATGTGGGYGYT
TRBV25-1 | - | ASSEYEAANSPLH
TRBV11-2 | - | ASSTRDFGNEQF
TRBV5-1 | TRBD1 | ASSSRTGVTEQY
TRBV7-9 | TRBD2 | ASSSGTSGRAREQY
TRBV19 | - | ASSSQGTETQY
TRBV28 | TRBD1 | ASSFNPRGRTDTQY
TRBV5-1 | TRBD1 | ASSRRQGKEEQF
TRBV5-1 | - | ASSLRTDNLYGYT
TRBV15 | TRBD1 | ATSSWTGGGQPQH
TRBV6-2/TRBV6-3 | TRBD2 | ASSGLAYEQF
TRBV28 | TRBD1 | ASSLGQGRTDTQY
TRBV7-2 | - | ASSLGGVGETQY
TRBV5-1 | TRBD2 | ASSLSRLAGNNEQF
TRBV19 | TRBD1 | ASSMVRGRSEAF
TRBV4-1 | TRBD2 | ASSQDAGTSGPYNEQF
TRBV5-4 | - | ASSFETVNTEAF
TRBV19 | - | ASSIRQTSGGNQPQH
TRBV19 | TRBD1 | ASSITGDTEAF
TRBV27 | - | ASSFKGMNTEAF
TRBV6-1 | TRBD1 | ASSEPTRDSRTEAF
TRBV28 | - | ASSLRRRDKETQY